This TCR beta chain is drawn from a study of T cells after yellow fever vaccination. Study as a whole: In the case of low-cell-number fractions, SMART-Seq v4 Ultra Low Input was used for preparation.

This clonotype has a handful of counts. Its cognate antigen is unknown. General study results and limits: Any FACS-sorted repertoire could hold abundant clonotypes that contaminate it from the bulk population.

TCRdb called the 5' RACE reads again in MiXCR, with one record for every CDR3 protein. The repertoire holds 300,000 or so distinct CDR3 sequences, with 7.5% to 9.5% as singletons. Trimming cost V 4 bases and J 5 bases; bases outside gene matches: 9. This CDR3 is 16 amino acids long. CDR1 and CDR2 (germline): ENHRY, SYGVKD. The clonotype was recovered from a man younger than 30 who received the YFV17D yellow fever vaccine. The chain uses TRBV10-3 and TRBJ2-5; 11 bases are a match to TRBD1. The material sequenced was CD4+ T cells sorted from PBMCs, taken 5 days after the yellow fever booster vaccination. The CDR3 region has the DNA TGTGCCATCAGTGTTGGACAGGGGGCGCGTCAGGAGACCCAGTACTTC. This sequence encodes CAISVGQGARQETQYF.